Listed below are T cell receptor beta chains from one sample, sequenced in a study of T cells after yellow fever vaccination. TCRdb re-called the 5' RACE reads through MiXCR, storing one row per CDR3 protein. The sample records roughly 340,000 distinct CDR3 sequences, roughly 9.4% being singletons. Material: PBMCs, obtained on the day of the first yellow fever vaccination. Receptors originate from a man aged 18 to 29 who received the YFV17D yellow fever vaccine. Each CDR3 is given with its conserved first and last residue. The D gene is left open where the match is weak. The size entry is marked missing in some rows and otherwise reads once, few, many or a size class.

>-|TRBV27|-|TRBJ1-6
CASSLAFNSPLHF
TGTGCCAGCAGCTTAGCATTTAATTCACCCCTCCACTTT
>many|TRBV5-1|-|TRBJ1-4
CASSFQFNNEKLFF
TGCGCCAGCAGCTTTCAGTTTAACAATGAAAAACTGTTTTTT
>many|TRBV6-5|-|TRBJ2-3
CASSGLSGTQYF
TGTGCCAGCAGTGGACTTTCGGGTACGCAGTATTTT
>-|TRBV3-1|-|TRBJ2-2
CASSQDGDSLTGELFF
TGTGCCAGCAGCCAAGATGGGGACTCCTTGACCGGGGAGCTGTTTTTT
>few|TRBV6-5|-|TRBJ2-5
CASSYTGLETQYF
TGTGCCAGCAGTTATACGGGTTTGGAGACCCAGTACTTC
>many|TRBV5-1|-|TRBJ2-7
CASSLSPDYEQYF
TGCGCCAGCAGCTTGTCTCCAGACTACGAGCAGTACTTC
>-|TRBV4-2|TRBD1|TRBJ1-1
CASSPALGQGGLNTEAFF
TGTGCCAGCAGCCCAGCCCTAGGACAGGGGGGGCTGAACACTGAAGCTTTCTTT
>few|TRBV3-1|-|TRBJ2-2
CASSRPPGTGELFF
TGTGCCAGCAGCCGTCCCCCCGGGACCGGGGAGCTGTTTTTT
>few|TRBV20-1|TRBD2|TRBJ2-5
CSKVSGGLETQYF
TGCAGTAAAGTTAGCGGGGGTTTAGAGACCCAGTACTTC
>-|TRBV5-4|TRBD2|TRBJ2-1
CASSQSGGGYNEQFF
TGTGCCAGCAGCCAGAGCGGGGGGGGCTACAATGAGCAGTTCTTC
>many|TRBV7-2|-|TRBJ2-2
CASSLANSITGELFF
TGTGCCAGCAGCTTAGCTAACAGTATCACCGGGGAGCTGTTTTTT
>-|TRBV7-2|TRBD1|TRBJ1-1
CASSLDRTGGTEAFF
TGTGCCAGCAGCTTAGACAGGACAGGGGGTACTGAAGCTTTCTTT
>-|TRBV28|-|TRBJ2-2
CASSRTERFGELFF
TGTGCCAGCAGTAGGACTGAGCGATTCGGGGAGCTGTTTTTT
>-|TRBV5-4|TRBD2|TRBJ2-5
CASGGSGARKETQYF
TGTGCCAGCGGCGGAAGCGGGGCGCGAAAAGAGACCCAGTACTTC
>few|TRBV4-2|TRBD2|TRBJ2-1
CASSLRDYPYNEQFF
TGTGCCAGCAGCCTCCGGGACTACCCCTACAATGAGCAGTTCTTC
>-|TRBV11-2|TRBD1|TRBJ2-5
CASSTNQGAETQYF
TGTGCCAGCAGCACAAATCAGGGGGCAGAGACCCAGTACTTC
>-|TRBV7-2|-|TRBJ2-1
CASSSGPGGYEQFF
TGTGCCAGCAGCTCGGGGCCTGGGGGCTATGAGCAGTTCTTC
>-|TRBV12-3/TRBV12-4|TRBD2|TRBJ2-3
CASTPLWGSGGPDTQYF
TGTGCCAGCACCCCTCTTTGGGGTAGCGGGGGTCCAGATACGCAGTATTTT
>-|TRBV27|-|TRBJ2-7
CASSLLGDEQYF
TGTGCCAGCAGTCTTTTAGGGGACGAGCAGTACTTC
>-|TRBV29-1|-|TRBJ1-5
CSVQLQGAQPQHF
TGCAGCGTTCAACTCCAGGGAGCTCAGCCCCAGCATTTT
>-|TRBV6-1|-|TRBJ1-1
CASRVGRLGTEAFF
TGTGCCAGTCGGGTGGGTCGATTGGGCACTGAAGCTTTCTTT
>-|TRBV2|-|TRBJ2-7
CATHRVSLFYEQYF
TGTGCCACTCACAGGGTTTCATTATTCTACGAGCAGTACTTC
>-|TRBV6-1|TRBD2|TRBJ2-1
CASKGLAGGSSYNEQFF
TGTGCCAGCAAAGGACTAGCGGGGGGGAGCTCCTACAATGAGCAGTTCTTC
>few|TRBV28|-|TRBJ2-3
CASSLRSVRTDTQYF
TGTGCCAGCAGTTTAAGGAGCGTCCGAACAGATACGCAGTATTTT
>-|TRBV7-3|TRBD2|TRBJ2-3
CASSQERGSTDTQYF
TGTGCCAGCAGCCAAGAGCGGGGCAGCACAGATACGCAGTATTTT
>-|TRBV7-9|TRBD1|TRBJ1-1
CASSLGATGLGNTEAFF
TGTGCCAGCAGCTTAGGGGCGACAGGGTTAGGAAACACTGAAGCTTTCTTT
>few|TRBV2|-|TRBJ2-7
CASSGRTTPYEQYF
TGTGCCAGCAGTGGGCGGACAACTCCCTACGAGCAGTACTTC
>-|TRBV4-3|TRBD1|TRBJ1-6
CDSSPTDRDGSPLHF
TGCGACAGCAGCCCAACTGACAGGGACGGTTCACCCCTCCACTTT